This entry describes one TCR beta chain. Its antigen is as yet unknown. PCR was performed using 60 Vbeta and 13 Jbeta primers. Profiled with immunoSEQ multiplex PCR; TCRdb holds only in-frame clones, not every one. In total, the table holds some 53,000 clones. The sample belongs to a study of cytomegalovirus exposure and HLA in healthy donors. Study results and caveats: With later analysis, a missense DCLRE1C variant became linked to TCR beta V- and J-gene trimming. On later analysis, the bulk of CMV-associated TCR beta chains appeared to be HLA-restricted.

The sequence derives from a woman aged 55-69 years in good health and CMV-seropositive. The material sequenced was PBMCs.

The CDR3 DNA follows: TGTGCCAGCAGCCAAGCCTCCGGACAGGGCAGTGAGAAGCAGTACTTC. Encoded protein: CASSQASGQGSEKQYF. The V and J genes are TRBV14 and TRBJ2-7, with 8 bases lining up with TRBD1. V lost 1 base to trimming and J lost 8 bases; unmatched junction nucleotides: 13. The CDR3 runs 16 residues. The germline V gene encodes CDR1 SGHDN and CDR2 FVKESK.